Listed below are T cell receptor beta chains from one sample, sequenced in a study of blood T cell repertoires in COVID-19. Assay: immunoSEQ multiplex PCR; the TCRdb copy retains only in-frame clones and omits some. Of under 300,000 clones in the sample, under 85% are singletons; the top ten hold roughly 4%. Sequencing input: peripheral blood. The receptor source for this set is a woman aged 40 to 50 with active or convalescent COVID-19. The CDR3 runs from the conserved cysteine through the conserved F or W. Each record gives: CDR3 DNA, CDR3 protein, clone size, D gene, V gene, J gene. D genes are given only for firm matches. The size field is filled for only some rows; it gives once, few, many or a size class.

CDR3nt: TGTGCCAGCAGCTTACGGGTGTTCAGGCGGGACGGTAATGAAAAACTGTTTTTT
CDR3aa: CASSLRVFRRDGNEKLFF
abundance: NA
d_gene: NA
v_gene: TRBV7-2
j_gene: TRBJ1-4

CDR3nt: TGTGCCAGCAGGACAACCTATAATTCACCCCTCCACTTT
CDR3aa: CASRTTYNSPLHF
abundance: NA
d_gene: NA
v_gene: TRBV27
j_gene: TRBJ1-6

CDR3nt: TGTGCCAGCAGTTTTGTGGGGGGAACCAACTATGGCTACACCTTC
CDR3aa: CASSFVGGTNYGYTF
abundance: NA
d_gene: NA
v_gene: TRBV27
j_gene: TRBJ1-2

CDR3nt: TGTGCCAGCAGCGTGGGACTTGACTATGGCTACACCTTC
CDR3aa: CASSVGLDYGYTF
abundance: NA
d_gene: NA
v_gene: TRBV5-4
j_gene: TRBJ1-2

CDR3nt: TGTGCCTGGATGGGACAGGGGGAGAGTGGCTACACCTTC
CDR3aa: CAWMGQGESGYTF
abundance: NA
d_gene: TRBD1
v_gene: TRBV30
j_gene: TRBJ1-2

CDR3nt: TGTGCCAGCAGTTCAGGGGCTGGGGCCAACGTCCTGACTTTC
CDR3aa: CASSSGAGANVLTF
abundance: NA
d_gene: NA
v_gene: TRBV6-5
j_gene: TRBJ2-6

CDR3nt: TGTGCCAGCAGGCTACTCACAGGGGGCGCAGGTGGCTACACCTTC
CDR3aa: CASRLLTGGAGGYTF
abundance: NA
d_gene: TRBD1
v_gene: TRBV28
j_gene: TRBJ1-2

CDR3nt: TGCGCCAGCAGCGCGGGGACAGGGATGAACTATGGCTACACCTTC
CDR3aa: CASSAGTGMNYGYTF
abundance: NA
d_gene: TRBD1
v_gene: TRBV5-1
j_gene: TRBJ1-2

CDR3nt: TGTGCCAGCTCTCGCCCTTCAAACTATTCACCCCTCCACTTT
CDR3aa: CASSRPSNYSPLHF
abundance: NA
d_gene: NA
v_gene: TRBV18
j_gene: TRBJ1-6

CDR3nt: TGTGCCAGCAGCCAAGATTCTACCCCCGACAGTTACACTGAAGCTTTCTTT
CDR3aa: CASSQDSTPDSYTEAFF
abundance: NA
d_gene: NA
v_gene: TRBV3-1/TRBV3-2
j_gene: TRBJ1-1

CDR3nt: TGCGCCAGCAATCGAGGGGGCCTCAATGAGCAGTTCTTC
CDR3aa: CASNRGGLNEQFF
abundance: few
d_gene: TRBD1
v_gene: TRBV4-1
j_gene: TRBJ2-1

CDR3nt: TGTGCCAGCAGCCGGGACAGAGTGACCTACACCTTC
CDR3aa: CASSRDRVTYTF
abundance: NA
d_gene: TRBD1
v_gene: TRBV28
j_gene: TRBJ1-2

CDR3nt: TGTGCCAGCTCATACCAGGGGATTGGAAACACCATATATTTT
CDR3aa: CASSYQGIGNTIYF
abundance: NA
d_gene: NA
v_gene: TRBV18
j_gene: TRBJ1-3

CDR3nt: TGCGCCAGCAGCCTCGGGACTAGCGGCACCGGGGAGCTGTTTTTT
CDR3aa: CASSLGTSGTGELFF
abundance: NA
d_gene: TRBD2
v_gene: TRBV5-1
j_gene: TRBJ2-2

CDR3nt: TGTGCCAGCAGCTCGGACGGGAATAACTATGGCTACACCTTC
CDR3aa: CASSSDGNNYGYTF
abundance: NA
d_gene: NA
v_gene: TRBV11-2
j_gene: TRBJ1-2

CDR3nt: TGTGCCAGCTCACCACGGGACAGCATGGAAGGGCAGTACTTC
CDR3aa: CASSPRDSMEGQYF
abundance: NA
d_gene: TRBD1
v_gene: TRBV18
j_gene: TRBJ2-7

CDR3nt: TGTGCCAGCACTTCTAGACAGGGGGATGGCTACACCTTC
CDR3aa: CASTSRQGDGYTF
abundance: NA
d_gene: TRBD1
v_gene: TRBV28
j_gene: TRBJ1-2

CDR3nt: TGTGCCAGCAGCGCCCCCGCGGGCGGTTGGGAGACCCAGTACTTC
CDR3aa: CASSAPAGGWETQYF
abundance: NA
d_gene: NA
v_gene: TRBV5-5
j_gene: TRBJ2-5

CDR3nt: TGCGCCAGCAGCTGGGGAGGCGTGGGGGGCACAGATACGCAGTATTTT
CDR3aa: CASSWGGVGGTDTQYF
abundance: NA
d_gene: NA
v_gene: TRBV5-1
j_gene: TRBJ2-3

CDR3nt: TGTGCCTGGAGCCGCCAGGGGGGGACCCAGTACTTC
CDR3aa: CAWSRQGGTQYF
abundance: NA
d_gene: NA
v_gene: TRBV30
j_gene: TRBJ2-5

CDR3nt: TGTGCCAGCAGTTACTCCCGGACAGATTACAATGAGCAGTTCTTC
CDR3aa: CASSYSRTDYNEQFF
abundance: NA
d_gene: NA
v_gene: TRBV6-6
j_gene: TRBJ2-1

CDR3nt: TGTGCCAGCAGCTTAAGGCAGGGGGCCAACTATGGCTACACCTTC
CDR3aa: CASSLRQGANYGYTF
abundance: once
d_gene: TRBD1
v_gene: TRBV7-9
j_gene: TRBJ1-2

CDR3nt: TGTGCCAGCAGCTTAGTAGGGACACGAGGCGGCTACACCTTC
CDR3aa: CASSLVGTRGGYTF
abundance: NA
d_gene: NA
v_gene: TRBV7-9
j_gene: TRBJ1-2

CDR3nt: TGTGCCAGCAGTGACGACAGTGCCCTATTTTACGAGCAGTACTTC
CDR3aa: CASSDDSALFYEQYF
abundance: NA
d_gene: NA
v_gene: TRBV27
j_gene: TRBJ2-7

CDR3nt: TGTGCCATTTCGGGCGACAGGGGGATCGAAGAGACCCAGTACTTC
CDR3aa: CAISGDRGIEETQYF
abundance: NA
d_gene: TRBD1
v_gene: TRBV10-3
j_gene: TRBJ2-5

CDR3nt: TGTGCCAGCAGTTACGCAGGGGCCACTGGAAACACCATATATTTT
CDR3aa: CASSYAGATGNTIYF
abundance: NA
d_gene: NA
v_gene: TRBV6-5
j_gene: TRBJ1-3

CDR3nt: TGTGCCAGCAGCTTACCCCACGGGACAGGAAACTATAATTCACCCCTCCACTTT
CDR3aa: CASSLPHGTGNYNSPLHF
abundance: NA
d_gene: TRBD1
v_gene: TRBV28
j_gene: TRBJ1-6

CDR3nt: TGTGCTAGTGGTTTGATTACAGGGGATACGCAGTATTTT
CDR3aa: CASGLITGDTQYF
abundance: NA
d_gene: NA
v_gene: TRBV12-5
j_gene: TRBJ2-3

CDR3nt: TGTGCCAGCAGTGTGGGGGTAGGGGGCGCATACACTGAAGCTTTCTTT
CDR3aa: CASSVGVGGAYTEAFF
abundance: NA
d_gene: TRBD1
v_gene: TRBV6-1
j_gene: TRBJ1-1

CDR3nt: TGTGCCAGCGATGACAGGGCTAGCAATCAGCCCCAGCATTTT
CDR3aa: CASDDRASNQPQHF
abundance: NA
d_gene: TRBD1
v_gene: TRBV6-5
j_gene: TRBJ1-5

CDR3nt: TGTGCCAGCAGCGTAGAGGGGACAGACAATGAGCAGTTCTTC
CDR3aa: CASSVEGTDNEQFF
abundance: few
d_gene: TRBD1
v_gene: TRBV9
j_gene: TRBJ2-1

CDR3nt: TGTGCCAGCAGCCACGGGACAGGGGGCACTGAAGCTTTCTTT
CDR3aa: CASSHGTGGTEAFF
abundance: many
d_gene: TRBD1
v_gene: TRBV3-1/TRBV3-2
j_gene: TRBJ1-1

CDR3nt: TGTGCCAGCAGCGGGGGGGTTCAAGAGACCCAGTACTTC
CDR3aa: CASSGGVQETQYF
abundance: NA
d_gene: TRBD2
v_gene: TRBV2
j_gene: TRBJ2-5

CDR3nt: TGTGCCAGCACCGAGCTGGGACTAGCAACCGAGCAGTACTTC
CDR3aa: CASTELGLATEQYF
abundance: few
d_gene: TRBD2
v_gene: TRBV2
j_gene: TRBJ2-7

CDR3nt: TGCGCCAGCAGCTTCGGAGGGCCTATCGCAGATACGCAGTATTTT
CDR3aa: CASSFGGPIADTQYF
abundance: once
d_gene: NA
v_gene: TRBV5-1
j_gene: TRBJ2-3

CDR3nt: TGTGCCAGTAAGCTTTTACAGGTCCACGACTATGGCTACACCTTC
CDR3aa: CASKLLQVHDYGYTF
abundance: NA
d_gene: NA
v_gene: TRBV19
j_gene: TRBJ1-2

CDR3nt: TGCAGCGTTCAGGCCGGGACTGGGGATGGCTACACCTTC
CDR3aa: CSVQAGTGDGYTF
abundance: NA
d_gene: NA
v_gene: TRBV29-1
j_gene: TRBJ1-2

CDR3nt: TGCGCCAGCGGCCAGGGTTCTGGGGCCAACGTCCTGACTTTC
CDR3aa: CASGQGSGANVLTF
abundance: NA
d_gene: NA
v_gene: TRBV5-1
j_gene: TRBJ2-6

CDR3nt: TGCGCCAGCAGCTCTCAGGCGACCTATGGCTACACCTTC
CDR3aa: CASSSQATYGYTF
abundance: NA
d_gene: NA
v_gene: TRBV5-1
j_gene: TRBJ1-2

CDR3nt: TGTGCCAGCAAGGGGGATCGGACCGGGGAGCTGTTTTTT
CDR3aa: CASKGDRTGELFF
abundance: NA
d_gene: NA
v_gene: TRBV2
j_gene: TRBJ2-2

CDR3nt: TGTGCCAGCAGCCTACGGGGGGGACCCCACACCGGGGAGCTGTTTTTT
CDR3aa: CASSLRGGPHTGELFF
abundance: NA
d_gene: TRBD2
v_gene: TRBV7-3
j_gene: TRBJ2-2